The 8 T cell receptor beta chains reported below all come from one sample, sequenced in a study of cytomegalovirus exposure and HLA in healthy donors. The PCR had 60 Vbeta and 13 Jbeta primers. Profiled with immunoSEQ multiplex PCR; TCRdb holds only in-frame clones, not every one. The sample lists some 140,000 clones, over 65% occurring once. The specimen sequenced was PBMCs. These receptors were obtained from a man aged 30 to 45 in good health and CMV-seronegative.

The V call is TRBV5-4, the J call TRBJ2-3; D is undetermined. The V and J ends lost 0 bases and 2 bases respectively, with 7 bases between them. The germline CDR1 and CDR2 sequences are SGHNT and YYREEE (reference sequence). The CDR3 covers 14 residues. CDR3 nucleotides: TGTGCCAGCAGCTTGGGGCAAGACACAGATACGCAGTATTTT. Translation gives CASSLGQDTDTQYF.

The chain links TRBV6-5 to TRBJ2-3; D might be TRBD2 (5 bases). Germline CDR1 and CDR2: MNHEY and SVGAGI. The CDR3 loop spans 12 amino acids. The V end lost 0 bases, the J end lost 10 bases, and 8 bases lay between the germline ends. As DNA, the CDR3 is TGTGCCAGCAGTTACTCGAGGGATCCGCAGTATTTT. Translating it yields CASSYSRDPQYF.

The V gene is TRBV5-1, the J gene TRBJ1-2, with a possible D match to TRBD1 (5 bases). Looked up from germline, CDR1 is SGHRS and CDR2 is YFSETQ. This CDR3 is built from 13 residues. The V gene lost 4 bases and the J gene lost 2 bases, with 9 bases spanning the gap. The CDR3 here is CASSGGLNYGYTF. The DNA of the CDR3 is TGCGCCAGCAGCGGGGGACTGAACTATGGCTACACCTTC.

The V and J genes are TRBV25-1 and TRBJ1-4; weak D call: TRBD1 (6 bases). The V end was cut by 2 bases, the J end by 8 bases, with 12 bases between. Germline values: CDR1 MGHDK, CDR2 SYGVNS. The CDR3 contains 14 residues. The CDR3 nucleotides are TGTGCCAGCAGTGAACGGGGGGCGGGAGAAAAACTGTTTTTT. This sequence encodes CASSERGAGEKLFF. Based on the CDR3 plus reference TRBV25-1 and TRBJ1-4, the full variable domain is EADIYQTPRYLVIGTGKKITLECSQTMGHDKMYWYQQDPGMELHLIHYSYGVNSTEKGDLSSESTVSRIRTEHFPLTLESARPSHTSQYLCASSERGAGEKLFFGSGTQLSVL.

This clone appeared a few times. The genes are TRBV7-8 and TRBJ1-1; maybe TRBD1 (6 bases). This CDR3 contains 14 residues. With 5 bases removed from V and 0 bases from J, the gap between germline ends came to 10 bases. Germline assignment: CDR1 SGHVS and CDR2 FQNEAQ. The CDR3 loop reads CASSPGHLNTEAFF. For the CDR3, the DNA is TGTGCCAGCAGCCCGGGACATCTGAACACTGAAGCTTTCTTT.

This clone was seen only a few times. The genes are TRBV5-1 and TRBJ2-3, with no clear D. CDR3 size: 11 residues. The germline V gene has CDR1 SGHRS and CDR2 YFSETQ. The V end was cut by 5 bases, the J end by 6 bases, with 7 bases between. CDR3 DNA: TGCGCCAGCAGGAGGTTGGATACGCAGTATTTT. Amino acid sequence: CASRRLDTQYF.

On this clone itself: At one end, the junction sequence differs from germline, possibly due to a read error. The gene calls are TRBV28 and TRBJ1-2, with unresolved D. CDR3 length equals 14 residues. CDR1 and CDR2 (germline): MDHEN, SYDVKM. This CDR3 is CASSLEGPYVGYPF. For the CDR3, the DNA is TGTGCCAGCAGTCTAGAAGGCCCCTATGTTGGCTACCCCTTC.

This chain joins TRBV5-6 and TRBJ1-1, with D maybe TRBD1 (5 bases). With 5 bases removed from V and 2 bases from J, the gap between germline ends came to 13 bases. Germline loops: CDR1 SGHDT, CDR2 YYEEEE. This CDR3 has 14 residues. CDR3 amino acids: CASRRGHLNTEAFF. As DNA, the CDR3 is TGTGCCAGCAGGAGAGGACATCTAAACACTGAAGCTTTCTTT.